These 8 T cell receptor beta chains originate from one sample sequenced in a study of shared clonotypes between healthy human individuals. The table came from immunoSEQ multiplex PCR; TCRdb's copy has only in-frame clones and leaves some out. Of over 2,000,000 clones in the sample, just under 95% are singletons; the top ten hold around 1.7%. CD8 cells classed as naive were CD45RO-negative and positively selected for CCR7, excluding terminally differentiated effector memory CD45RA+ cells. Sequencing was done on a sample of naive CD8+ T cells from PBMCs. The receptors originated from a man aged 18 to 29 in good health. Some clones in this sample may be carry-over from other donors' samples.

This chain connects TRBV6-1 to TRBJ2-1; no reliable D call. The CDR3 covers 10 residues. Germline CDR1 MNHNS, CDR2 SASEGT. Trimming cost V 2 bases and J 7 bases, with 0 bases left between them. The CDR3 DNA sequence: TGTGCCAGCAGTGAAAATGAGCAGTTCTTC. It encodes CASSENEQFF.

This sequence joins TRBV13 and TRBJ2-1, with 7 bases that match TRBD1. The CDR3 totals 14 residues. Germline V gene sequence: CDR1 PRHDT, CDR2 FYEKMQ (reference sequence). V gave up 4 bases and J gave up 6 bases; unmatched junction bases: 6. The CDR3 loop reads CASSSGQELNEQFF. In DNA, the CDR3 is TGTGCCAGCAGCTCCGGACAGGAACTCAATGAGCAGTTCTTC.

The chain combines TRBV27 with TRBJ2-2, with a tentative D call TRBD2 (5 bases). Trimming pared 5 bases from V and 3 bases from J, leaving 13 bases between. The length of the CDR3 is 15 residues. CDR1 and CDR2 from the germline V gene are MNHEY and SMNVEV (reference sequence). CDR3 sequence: CASSNGVGYTGELFF. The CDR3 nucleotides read TGTGCCAGCAGTAACGGGGTCGGGTACACCGGGGAGCTGTTTTTT.

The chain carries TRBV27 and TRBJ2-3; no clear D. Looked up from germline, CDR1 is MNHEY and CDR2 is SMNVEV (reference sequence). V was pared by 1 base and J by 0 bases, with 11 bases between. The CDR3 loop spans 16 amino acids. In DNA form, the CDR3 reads TGTGCCAGCAGTTTATGGGCTACTTCGAGCACAGATACGCAGTATTTT. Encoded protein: CASSLWATSSTDTQYF.

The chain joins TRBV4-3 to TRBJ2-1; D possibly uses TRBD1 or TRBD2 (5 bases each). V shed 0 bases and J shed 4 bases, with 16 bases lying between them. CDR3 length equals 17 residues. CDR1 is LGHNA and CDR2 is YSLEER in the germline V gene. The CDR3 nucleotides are TGCGCCAGCAGCCAAGAAATTCAGGGAGCGCAATACAATGAGCAGTTCTTC. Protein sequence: CASSQEIQGAQYNEQFF.

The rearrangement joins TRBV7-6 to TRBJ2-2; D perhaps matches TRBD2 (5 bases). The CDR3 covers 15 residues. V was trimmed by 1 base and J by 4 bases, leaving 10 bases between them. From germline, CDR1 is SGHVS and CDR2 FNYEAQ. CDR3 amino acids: CASSLGTSGTGELFF. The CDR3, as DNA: TGTGCCAGCAGCTTAGGCACAAGCGGCACCGGGGAGCTGTTTTTT.

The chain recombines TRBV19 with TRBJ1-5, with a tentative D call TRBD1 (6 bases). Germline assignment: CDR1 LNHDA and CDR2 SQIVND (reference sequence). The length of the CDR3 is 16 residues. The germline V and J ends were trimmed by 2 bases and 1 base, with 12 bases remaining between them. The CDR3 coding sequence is TGTGCCAGTAGTATATGGACAGACCCAAGCAATCAGCCCCAGCATTTT. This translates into CASSIWTDPSNQPQHF.

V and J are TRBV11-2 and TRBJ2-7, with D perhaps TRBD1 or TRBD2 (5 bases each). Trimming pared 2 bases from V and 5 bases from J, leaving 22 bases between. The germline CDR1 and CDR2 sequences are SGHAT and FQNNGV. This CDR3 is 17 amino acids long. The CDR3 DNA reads TGTGCCAGCAGCTTAACCCCCATAAGGGGAGCTCCAGACGAGCAGTACTTC. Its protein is CASSLTPIRGAPDEQYF.